The TCR beta chain described here comes from a study of response to subunit inactivated influenza vaccine. Study observations and caveats: It was suggested by the authors that few new T cells are recruited by each seasonal influenza vaccination.

With regard to this clonotype: Its antigen remains unidentified.

MiXCR, applied by TCRdb to the RT-PCR reads, yields one record per CDR3 protein. The sample carries hundreds of thousands of distinct CDR3 sequences, about a sixth recorded once. CDR3 length: 11 residues. V lost 8 bases and J lost 8, with 11 bases in between. Per the germline V gene, CDR1 is SGHTA and CDR2 is FQGNSA. The input for sequencing was PBMCs from blood, taken about 13 days after vaccination. This clonotype originated in a man over 45 who received an inactivated influenza vaccine. The rearrangement uses TRBV7-2 and TRBJ2-3; D uncertain. The CDR3 loop is CASRRQSTQYF. CDR3 bases: TGTGCCAGCCGTCGTCAGAGTACGCAGTATTTT. The whole variable domain, filled in from reference TRBV7-2 and TRBJ2-3, reads GAGVSQSPSNKVTEKGKDVELRCDPISGHTALYWYRQSLGQGLEFLIYFQGNSAPDKSGLPSDRFSAERTGGSVSTLTIQRTQQEDSAVYLCASRRQSTQYFGPGTRLTVL.